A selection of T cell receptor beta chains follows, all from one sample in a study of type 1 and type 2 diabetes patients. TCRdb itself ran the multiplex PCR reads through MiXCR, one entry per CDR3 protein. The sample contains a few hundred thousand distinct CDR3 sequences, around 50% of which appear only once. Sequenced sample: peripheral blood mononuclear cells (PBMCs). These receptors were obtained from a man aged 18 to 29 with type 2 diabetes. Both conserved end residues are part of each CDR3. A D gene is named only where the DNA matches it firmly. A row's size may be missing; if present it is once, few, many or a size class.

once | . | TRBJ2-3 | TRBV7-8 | CASSDAPGVQATDTQYF | TGTGCCAGCAGCGACGCCCCCGGGGTGCAAGCCACAGATACGCAGTATTTT
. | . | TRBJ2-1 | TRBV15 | CGTSKRSAGSSYNEQFF | TGTGGCACCAGCAAAAGGTCGGCGGGGAGCTCCTACAATGAGCAGTTCTTC
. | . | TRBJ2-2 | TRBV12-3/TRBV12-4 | CASSSPRTNTGELFF | TGTGCCAGCAGTTCTCCTCGGACGAACACCGGGGAGCTGTTTTTT
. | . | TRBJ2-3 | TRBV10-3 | CAISPRGGETDTQYF | TGTGCCATCAGTCCTCGGGGAGGAGAGACAGATACGCAGTATTTT
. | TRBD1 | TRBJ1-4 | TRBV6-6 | CAISGGVEEKLFF | TGTGCCATCTCAGGGGGCGTCGAAGAAAAACTGTTTTTT
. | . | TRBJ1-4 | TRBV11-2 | CASGGFESEKLFF | TGTGCCAGCGGGGGATTCGAGTCGGAAAAACTGTTTTTT
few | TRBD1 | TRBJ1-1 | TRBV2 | CASSQGQGKKNTEAFF | TGTGCCAGCAGCCAGGGACAGGGGAAAAAGAACACTGAAGCTTTCTTT
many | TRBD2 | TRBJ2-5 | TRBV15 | CATSRDLAGGQETQYF | TGTGCCACCAGCAGAGATCTAGCGGGGGGGCAAGAGACCCAGTACTTC
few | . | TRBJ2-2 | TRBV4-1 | CASSENVEEELFF | TGCGCCAGCAGCGAAAATGTGGAGGAGGAGCTGTTTTTT
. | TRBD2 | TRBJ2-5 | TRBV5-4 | CASSQLAEKETQYF | TGTGCCAGCAGTCAACTAGCGGAAAAAGAGACCCAGTACTTC
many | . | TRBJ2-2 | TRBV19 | CASSQGAGELFF | TGTGCCAGTAGCCAGGGTGCTGGGGAGCTGTTTTTT
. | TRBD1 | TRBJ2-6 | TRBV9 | CASSPRQGAGANVLTF | TGTGCCAGCAGTCCCCGACAGGGGGCTGGGGCCAACGTCCTGACTTTC
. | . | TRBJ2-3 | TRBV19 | CASSMLANTQYF | TGTGCCAGTAGTATGCTGGCGAATACGCAGTATTTT
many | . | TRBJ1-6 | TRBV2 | CASTLIANSPLHF | TGTGCCAGCACCCTTATAGCCAATTCACCCCTCCACTTT
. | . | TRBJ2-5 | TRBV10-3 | CAIMPENQETQYF | TGTGCCATCATGCCGGAGAACCAAGAGACCCAGTACTTC
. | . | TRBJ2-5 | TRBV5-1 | CASNVQTVAGETQYF | TGCGCCAGCAACGTTCAGACAGTTGCGGGGGAGACCCAGTACTTC
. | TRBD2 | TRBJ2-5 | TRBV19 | CASSRLAGETQYF | TGTGCCAGTAGTCGACTAGCGGGAGAGACCCAGTACTTC
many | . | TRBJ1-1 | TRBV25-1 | CASSDRGNTEAFF | TGTGCCAGCAGTGACCGCGGTAACACTGAAGCTTTCTTT
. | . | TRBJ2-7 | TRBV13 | CASSWGSIEQYF | TGTGCCAGCAGCTGGGGGTCTATCGAGCAGTACTTC
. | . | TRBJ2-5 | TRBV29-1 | CSVGGGSETQYF | TGCAGCGTAGGGGGGGGGTCAGAGACCCAGTACTTC
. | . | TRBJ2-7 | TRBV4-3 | CASSQGYLNSYEQYF | TGCGCCAGCAGCCAAGGGTACCTCAACTCCTACGAGCAGTACTTC
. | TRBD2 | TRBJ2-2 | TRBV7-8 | CASSTETSGSGEPFF | TGTGCCAGCAGCACGGAGACTAGCGGTTCCGGGGAGCCGTTTTTT
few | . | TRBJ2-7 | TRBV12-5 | CASGVLRGETYEQYF | TGTGCTAGTGGTGTGCTCAGGGGCGAAACCTACGAGCAGTACTTC
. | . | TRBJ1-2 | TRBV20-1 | CSAGGGRNGYTF | TGCAGTGCCGGGGGGGGGCGTAATGGCTACACCTTC
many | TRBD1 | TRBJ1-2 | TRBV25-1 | CATSGGGRNGYTF | TGTGCCACTTCTGGAGGGGGCAGGAATGGCTACACCTTC
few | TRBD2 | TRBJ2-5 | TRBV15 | CATSGGTQETQYF | TGTGCCACTAGCGGGGGGACCCAAGAGACCCAGTACTTC
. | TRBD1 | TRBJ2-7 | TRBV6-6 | CASIKDRETYEQYF | TGTGCCAGCATCAAAGACAGGGAGACCTACGAGCAGTACTTC
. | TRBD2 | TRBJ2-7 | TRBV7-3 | CASSLIWEGEQYF | TGTGCCAGCAGCTTGATATGGGAGGGCGAGCAGTACTTC
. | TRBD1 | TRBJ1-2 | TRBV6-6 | CASSYGRQGSSGYTF | TGTGCCAGCAGTTACGGTAGACAGGGTTCCTCTGGCTACACCTTC
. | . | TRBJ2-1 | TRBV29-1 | CSGEHSLRDEQFF | TGCAGCGGAGAACACTCACTGCGCGATGAGCAGTTCTTC
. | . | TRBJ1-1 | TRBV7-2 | CASSLAYTEAFF | TGTGCCAGCAGTTTGGCTTACACTGAAGCTTTCTTT
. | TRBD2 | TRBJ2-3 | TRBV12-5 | CASGQGLAELTDTQYF | TGTGCTAGTGGACAGGGACTAGCGGAACTCACAGATACGCAGTATTTT
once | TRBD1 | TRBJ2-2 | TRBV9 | CASSVEGTGPAGELFF | TGTGCCAGCAGCGTAGAGGGGACAGGGCCCGCCGGGGAGCTGTTTTTT
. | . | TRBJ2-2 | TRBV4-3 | CASSQGRGWNGELFF | TGCGCCAGCAGCCAAGGTCGAGGGTGGAACGGGGAGCTGTTCTTT
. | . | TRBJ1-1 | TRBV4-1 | CASSQASGLEAFF | TGCGCCAGCAGCCAAGCTAGCGGCCTTGAAGCTTTCTTT
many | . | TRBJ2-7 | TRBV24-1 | CATSSGYEQYF | TGTGCCACCAGTTCCGGCTACGAGCAGTACTTC
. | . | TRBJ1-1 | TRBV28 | CASSIGQLTEAFF | TGTGCCAGCAGCATCGGACAGCTCACTGAAGCTTTCTTT
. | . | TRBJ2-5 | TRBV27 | CASSFSGDETQYF | TGTGCCAGCAGTTTCTCGGGGGATGAGACCCAGTACTTC
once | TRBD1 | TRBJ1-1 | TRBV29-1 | CSVLNTGTEVFF | TGCAGCGTCCTAAACACCGGGACAGAAGTTTTCTTT
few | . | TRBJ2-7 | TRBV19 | CASSIWVADGPYEQYF | TGTGCCAGTAGTATTTGGGTGGCGGACGGACCCTACGAGCAGTACTTC